These 3 T cell receptor beta chains originate from one sample sequenced in a study of Tregs in tolerant kidney transplant recipients. No antigens are known for them. Profiling relied on immunoSEQ multiplex PCR, and the TCRdb table lists in-frame clones only, not all of them. This sample has 35,000 to 50,000 clones; around 95% occur once, and the top ten carry 0.3% to 0.45%. Sequenced input: Tregs from blood cultured with allogeneic cells. These receptors were collected from a human donor in good health.

The chain has TRBV5-1 and TRBJ1-1; no definite D call. The V and J ends lost 3 bases and 8 bases respectively, with 17 bases between them. CDR3 length: 14 residues. Germline CDR1 is SGHRS and CDR2 is YFSETQ. CDR3: CASSWTVFGVEAFF. The CDR3 DNA is TGCGCCAGCAGCTGGACGGTTTTTGGGGTAGAAGCTTTCTTT.

The rearrangement uses TRBV15 and TRBJ1-1; D is ambiguous. This CDR3 contains 12 residues. The germline V gene encodes CDR1 LNHNV and CDR2 YYDKDF (reference sequence). With 0 bases removed from V and 11 bases from J, the gap between germline ends came to 10 bases. The CDR3 region has the DNA TGTGCCACCAGCAGAGATGTCAGGAGCGCTTTCTTT. It translates to CATSRDVRSAFF.

This sequence joins TRBV5-1 and TRBJ1-6; 8 bases fit TRBD1. J lost 6 bases, V lost 3 bases, and 8 bases had no gene match. The CDR3 spans 16 residues. Germline V gives CDR1 SGHRS, CDR2 YFSETQ. CDR3 bases: TGCGCCAGCAGCTATGATATGACAGGGGCTAATTCACCCCTCCACTTT. It specifies CASSYDMTGANSPLHF.